One and the same sample provided the 31 T cell receptor beta chains below, sequenced in a study of T cell responses to AZD1222 COVID-19 vaccine. Data came from immunoSEQ multiplex PCR; TCRdb stores just in-frame clones and leaves some out. The table lists under 50,000 clones, about nine tenths of them singletons. The sequences come from peripheral blood, collected 28 days after the second dose of the MenACWY control vaccine. The receptors shown here come from an adult who received the MenACWY meningococcal vaccine as a control.

The rearrangement joins TRBV11-3 to TRBJ2-7, with D possibly being TRBD1 (6 bases). This CDR3 contains 12 residues. Germline-derived CDR1 and CDR2 are SGHNT and YENEEA. V was pared by 5 bases and J by 5 bases, with 10 bases between. CDR3 amino acids: CASSLDSHEQYF. The CDR3 DNA reads as TGTGCCAGCAGCCTGGACAGCCACGAGCAGTACTTC.

The chain is built from TRBV7-3 and TRBJ2-3; D unclear. Germline values: CDR1 SGHTA, CDR2 FQGTGA. V was pared by 5 bases and J by 2 bases, with 8 bases between. The CDR3 sequence is 13 residues long. The DNA of the CDR3 is TGTGCCAGCAGCCTTTCCTACACAGATACGCAGTATTTT. Its translation is CASSLSYTDTQYF.

V is TRBV29-1 and J is TRBJ2-1; 7 bases are a match to TRBD1. The CDR3 has 14 residues. The junction had 6 bases not matched to a gene; V was cut back by 4 bases and J by 3 bases. CDR1 is SQVTM and CDR2 is ANQGSEA in the germline V gene. Here the CDR3 reads CSVVEGAVYNEQFF. CDR3 coding DNA: TGCAGCGTTGTCGAGGGGGCGGTCTACAATGAGCAGTTCTTC.

The chain uses TRBV18 and TRBJ1-1; TRBD1 agrees at 10 bases. The CDR3 length is 18 residues. Germline V gene lookup returns CDR1 KGHSH and CDR2 LQKENI. With 6 bases clipped from V and 7 bases from J, the junction kept 20 bases outside the gene matches. The CDR3 sequence is CASSPQLKPGQGLNEAFF. CDR3 bases: TGTGCCAGCTCTCCTCAACTCAAGCCGGGACAGGGGCTTAATGAAGCTTTCTTT.

The chain couples TRBV5-1 to TRBJ2-5, with a weak D call TRBD2 (6 bases). Germline V gene data show CDR1 as SGHRS and CDR2 as YFSETQ. V was shortened by 0 bases and J by 5 bases, with 11 bases between the two germline ends. This CDR3 has 14 residues. CDR3 coding DNA: TGCGCCAGCAGCTTGGTGGCAGGGAGGGAGACCCAGTACTTC. Protein sequence: CASSLVAGRETQYF.

The rearrangement uses TRBV7-3 and TRBJ2-5; 8 nucleotides agree with TRBD1. Trimming took 3 bases from V and 5 from J; bases not matched to a gene: 2. CDR3 length equals 13 residues. The germline V gene has CDR1 SGHTA and CDR2 FQGTGA. The CDR3 sequence: CASSFRGRETQYF. The CDR3, as DNA: TGTGCCAGCAGCTTCAGGGGGCGTGAGACCCAGTACTTC.

V usage is TRBV5-1 and J usage is TRBJ1-5; perhaps TRBD1 as D (6 bases). Germline CDR1 reads SGHRS; CDR2 reads YFSETQ. V dropped 1 base and J dropped 5 bases, with 13 bases sitting between them. CDR3 length: 15 residues. The CDR3 region has the DNA TGCGCCAGCAGCTTGCTAGGCAGGGGACATCAGCCCCAGCATTTT. It translates to CASSLLGRGHQPQHF.

Concerning this clone itself: Relative to the germline gene, one junction end is altered; a read error may explain this. The same CDR3 can be traced to other DNA sequences in this sample. The chain employs TRBV9 and TRBJ1-6; D not certain. The CDR3 is 12 residues long. CDR1 is SGDLS and CDR2 is YYNGEE in the germline V gene. CDR3 sequence (DNA): TGTGCCAGTAGCGTGGATAATTCACCCCTCCACTTT. It encodes CASSVDNSPLHF.

A single count supports this clone. The V and J genes are TRBV20-1 and TRBJ2-3, with 7 bases that match TRBD2. From germline, CDR1 is DFQATT and CDR2 SNEGSKA (reference sequence). The trim removed 3 bases at V and 0 bases at J, leaving 3 bases unmatched. The CDR3 runs 14 residues. The CDR3: CSASWRESTDTQYF. DNA for the CDR3: TGCAGTGCTAGTTGGCGGGAGAGCACAGATACGCAGTATTTT.

The gene calls are TRBV4-1 and TRBJ1-5; D is uncertain. Germline values: CDR1 MGHRA, CDR2 YSYEKL. This CDR3 contains 14 residues. The ends were cut back, 1 base at V and 7 bases at J, with 11 bases in the middle. Written as DNA, the CDR3 is TGCGCCAGCAGCCAAGTTCAGGAACAACAGCCCCAGCATTTT. Translated, it gives CASSQVQEQQPQHF.

V and J are TRBV5-1 and TRBJ2-6; D tentatively reads TRBD1 or TRBD2 (6 bases each). The CDR3 runs to 19 residues. Germline V lookup: CDR1 SGHRS, CDR2 YFSETQ. Trimming took 4 bases from V and 0 from J, leaving 20 bases between them. CDR3 amino acids: CASSAKRGVEFSGANVLTF. The CDR3 DNA reads as TGCGCCAGCAGCGCAAAAAGGGGGGTAGAATTCTCTGGGGCCAACGTCCTGACTTTC.

CDR3 nucleotide sequence: TGTGCAAGTCGCCCCACGCGGGGGGCTGGAAACACCATATATTTT. This encodes CASRPTRGAGNTIYF. The gene calls are TRBV12-2 and TRBJ1-3. TRBV12-2 is tagged as a pseudogene. CDR3 length: 15 residues.

The chain links TRBV28 to TRBJ2-6, with a possible D match to TRBD1 (5 bases). V was cut by 8 bases and J by 0 bases, with 11 bases left in between. In germline, CDR1 is MDHEN, CDR2 SYDVKM. There are 15 residues in the CDR3. CDR3 sequence (DNA): TGTGCCAGCGGGGCCAGACTCTCTGGGGCCAACGTCCTGACTTTC. It is translated as CASGARLSGANVLTF.

This clone has just one count. This chain links TRBV19 with TRBJ2-2; 7 bases map to TRBD2. J was trimmed by 3 bases and V by 6 bases; bases with no gene match: 7. Looked up from germline, CDR1 is LNHDA and CDR2 is SQIVND (reference sequence). This CDR3 contains 15 residues. CDR3 sequence: CASRYSGFDTGELFF. DNA for the CDR3: TGTGCCAGTAGGTATAGCGGGTTCGACACCGGGGAGCTGTTTTTT.

The V gene is TRBV3-1 (or the pseudogene TRBV3-2), the J gene TRBJ2-7, with D hard to call. Germline CDR1 is LGHDT and CDR2 is YNNKEL (reference sequence). There are 14 residues in the CDR3. V dropped 1 base and J dropped 2 bases, with 9 bases sitting between them. The DNA of the CDR3 is TGTGCCAGCAGCCAAGGCGGCGTTGCCTACGAGCAGTACTTC. Translating gives CASSQGGVAYEQYF.

The J gene is TRBJ1-2, the V gene TRBV24-1, with D possibly TRBD1 on 5 matching bases. The CDR3 totals 13 residues. Trimming removed 6 bases at V and 6 bases at J, with 13 bases between. CDR1 and CDR2 (germline): KGHDR, SFDVKD. The CDR3 region is CATSTQGFNGYTF. CDR3 sequence (DNA): TGTGCCACCAGTACTCAGGGTTTTAATGGCTACACCTTC.

V and J are TRBV27 and TRBJ2-2, with 8 positions matching TRBD2. CDR1 and CDR2 (germline): MNHEY, SMNVEV (reference sequence). V shed 6 bases and J 5 bases; nucleotides not matched to a gene: 8. This CDR3 is 15 amino acids long. The CDR3 DNA reads TGTGCCAGCAGCTTCAGCGGGAGTGGAACCGGGGAGCTGTTTTTT. This gives the protein CASSFSGSGTGELFF.

This clone showed up just once. The CDR3 here is CASSSGPYNEQFF. In nucleotides, the CDR3 is TGTGCCAGCTCATCGGGCCCCTACAATGAGCAGTTCTTC. This sequence joins TRBV18 and TRBJ2-1; D is unresolved. With 5 bases removed from V and 2 bases from J, the gap between germline ends came to 7 bases. The CDR3 consists of 13 residues. CDR1 KGHSH and CDR2 LQKENI come from the germline V gene.

DNA of the CDR3: TGTGCCTCGCGGACAGGGGTGGACACCGGGGAGCTGTTTTTT. Residues: CASRTGVDTGELFF. V usage is TRBV24-1 and J usage is TRBJ2-2, with 9 bases matching TRBD1. CDR1 is KGHDR, CDR2 SFDVKD, per germline. The V and J ends lost 12 bases and 3 bases, in that order; junction bases with no gene match: 7. The CDR3 has 14 amino acids.

The chain carries TRBV27 and TRBJ2-7; TRBD1 agrees at 7 bases. The germline gives CDR1 MNHEY, CDR2 SMNVEV (reference sequence). The CDR3 length is 15 residues. Unmatched junction bases numbered 6, after V lost 2 bases and J lost 2 bases. The CDR3 loop is CASSLMGQSTYEQYF. The CDR3, as DNA: TGTGCCAGCAGTTTAATGGGACAGAGTACCTACGAGCAGTACTTC.

This chain links TRBV2 with TRBJ2-1, with D unclear. The V gene lost 6 bases and the J gene lost 0 bases, with 18 bases spanning the gap. The CDR3 has 17 amino acids. The germline V gene has CDR1 SNHLY and CDR2 FYNNEI. DNA for the CDR3: TGTGCCAGCAGATGGACCGGTCGGGTGAGCTCCTACAATGAGCAGTTCTTC. Its protein product is CASRWTGRVSSYNEQFF.

J is TRBJ2-2 and V is TRBV5-4, with 8 bases matching TRBD2. The CDR3 sequence is 16 residues long. With V trimmed by 4 bases and J by 6 bases, 11 bases remained unmatched. Germline V gene lookup returns CDR1 SGHNT and CDR2 YYREEE (reference sequence). The CDR3, as DNA: TGTGCCAGCAGCCGACTGCGGGAGGCGAAATCCGGGGAGCTGTTTTTT. Residues: CASSRLREAKSGELFF.

The gene calls are TRBV6-1 and TRBJ1-5; the D gene is possibly TRBD1 (5 bases). The CDR3 is 15 amino acids. Germline V gives CDR1 MNHNS, CDR2 SASEGT. The ends were cut back, 1 base at V and 7 bases at J, with 14 bases in the middle. In DNA form, the CDR3 reads TGTGCCAGCAGTGAAGGGTCAGGGCAGAACCAGCCCCAGCATTTT. Translated, it gives CASSEGSGQNQPQHF.

CDR3 coding DNA: TGTGCCAGCAGAGCTACCTTGGCAGGGAACGGGGAGCTGTTTTTT. Translation gives CASRATLAGNGELFF. The V and J genes are TRBV2 and TRBJ2-2; D may be TRBD1 (5 bases). There are 15 residues in the CDR3. CDR1 is SNHLY and CDR2 is FYNNEI in the germline V gene. The ends were cut back, 6 bases at V and 7 bases at J, with 18 bases in the middle.

The chain carries TRBV30 and TRBJ1-2; tentatively, D is TRBD1 (5 bases). Germline assignment: CDR1 GTSNPN and CDR2 SVGIG (reference sequence). This CDR3 comprises 10 residues. Trimming stripped 5 bases from V and 5 bases from J, with 6 bases between. CDR3 in amino acids: CAWGTYGYTF. Here the CDR3 DNA reads TGTGCCTGGGGGACTTATGGCTACACCTTC.

The rearrangement links TRBV5-4 to TRBJ2-1; a weak D match, TRBD1 (5 bases). The germline V gene has CDR1 SGHNT and CDR2 YYREEE (reference sequence). Trimming shortened V by 4 bases and J by 7 bases, and 18 bases separated the two germline ends. The CDR3 has 15 residues. This chain's CDR3 is CASSLGSNRGNEQFF. CDR3 bases: TGTGCCAGCAGCCTTGGGTCAAATAGGGGAAATGAGCAGTTCTTC.

The genes are TRBV27 and TRBJ2-2; 7 bases are a match to TRBD1. The V segment lost 4 bases and the J segment 7 bases; nucleotides outside the gene matches: 12. The CDR3 consists of 16 residues. Germline CDR1 MNHEY, CDR2 SMNVEV (reference sequence). This chain's CDR3 is CASSSRRTQGVGELFF. For the CDR3, the DNA is TGTGCCAGCAGTTCGCGCCGGACCCAGGGGGTCGGGGAGCTGTTTTTT.

In its sample, this clone was seen a few times. The gene calls are TRBV5-1 and TRBJ1-5; no reliable D call. V was pared by 0 bases and J by 6 bases, with 7 bases between. CDR1 and CDR2 (germline): SGHRS, YFSETQ. The CDR3 consists of 13 residues. CDR3 amino acids: CASSLEGGQPQHF. The CDR3 bases are TGCGCCAGCAGCTTGGAGGGAGGTCAGCCCCAGCATTTT.

The chain links TRBV28 to TRBJ2-7; TRBD2 is a possible D gene (6 bases). The CDR3 length is 17 residues. Germline V gene lookup returns CDR1 MDHEN and CDR2 SYDVKM. Trimming shortened V by 2 bases and J by 2 bases, and 19 bases separated the two germline ends. In nucleotides, the CDR3 is TGTGCCAGCAGTTTAATCCCGGTCGGGGGTCGCACCTACGAGCAGTACTTC. It yields the protein CASSLIPVGGRTYEQYF.

The chain couples TRBV7-9 to TRBJ2-7, with D tentatively TRBD1 (6 bases). CDR3 length equals 15 residues. V lost 5 bases, J lost 3 bases, and 17 bases lay in between. CDR1 is SEHNR, CDR2 FQNEAQ, per germline (reference sequence). The chain's CDR3 is CASSEGPGQVYEQYF. CDR3 DNA sequence: TGTGCCAGCAGCGAGGGACCGGGACAAGTCTACGAGCAGTACTTC.

The chain employs TRBV3-1 (or the pseudogene TRBV3-2) and TRBJ2-2; D could derive from TRBD1 or TRBD2 (6 bases each). The germline V gene encodes CDR1 LGHDT and CDR2 YNNKEL (reference sequence). V lost 4 bases and J lost 1, with 13 bases in between. The CDR3 runs to 16 residues. The CDR3 bases are TGTGCCAGCAGCCTACAAGGAGGGGGGAACACCGGGGAGCTGTTTTTT. The encoded protein is CASSLQGGGNTGELFF.